This TCR beta chain was found in a study of technical replicates of blood from a handful of donors. Generated by immunoSEQ multiplex PCR, the TCRdb table keeps only in-frame clones and is missing some. The table includes about 44,000 clones, about 96% detected once. This CDR3 has 13 amino acids. Per germline, CDR1 LGHNA and CDR2 YSLEER. The V segment lost 4 bases and the J segment 4 bases; nucleotides outside the gene matches: 2. This clonotype originated in a human donor in good health. The sequencing sample was made of T cells isolated from PBMCs. V gene TRBV4-3 combines with J gene TRBJ2-3; TRBD1 aligns across 7 bases. The CDR3 region is CASSPQGADTQYF. DNA of the CDR3: TGCGCCAGCAGCCCGCAGGGGGCAGATACGCAGTATTTT.